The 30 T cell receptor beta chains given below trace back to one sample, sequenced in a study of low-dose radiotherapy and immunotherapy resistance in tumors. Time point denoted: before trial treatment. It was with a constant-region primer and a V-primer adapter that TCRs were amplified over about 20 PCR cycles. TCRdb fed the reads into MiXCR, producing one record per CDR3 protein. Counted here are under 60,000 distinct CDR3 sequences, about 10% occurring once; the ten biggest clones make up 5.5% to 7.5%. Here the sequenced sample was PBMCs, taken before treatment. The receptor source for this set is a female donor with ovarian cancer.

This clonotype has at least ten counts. This CDR3 is CASSSHRDGYTF. The CDR3 DNA is TGTGCCAGCAGTTCCCACAGGGATGGCTACACCTTC. This chain connects TRBV2 to TRBJ1-2, with D tentatively TRBD1 (6 bases). Germline lookup yields CDR1 SNHLY and CDR2 FYNNEI. Trimming stripped 5 bases from V and 6 bases from J, with 10 bases between. This CDR3 comprises 12 residues.

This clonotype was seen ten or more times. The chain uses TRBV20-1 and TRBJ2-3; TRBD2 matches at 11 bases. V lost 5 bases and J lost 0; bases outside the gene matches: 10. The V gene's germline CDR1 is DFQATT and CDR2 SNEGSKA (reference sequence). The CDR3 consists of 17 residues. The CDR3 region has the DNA TGCAGTGCTCGCTCCACTAGCGGGGGTGCTAGCACAGATACGCAGTATTTT. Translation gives CSARSTSGGASTDTQYF.

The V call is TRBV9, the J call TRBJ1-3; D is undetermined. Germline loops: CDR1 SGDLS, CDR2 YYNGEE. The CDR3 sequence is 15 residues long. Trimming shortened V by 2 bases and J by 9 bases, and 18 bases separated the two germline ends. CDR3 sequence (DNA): TGTGCCAGCAGCGTCCATGCGCTCCCCCGGGGCACCATATATTTT. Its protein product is CASSVHALPRGTIYF.

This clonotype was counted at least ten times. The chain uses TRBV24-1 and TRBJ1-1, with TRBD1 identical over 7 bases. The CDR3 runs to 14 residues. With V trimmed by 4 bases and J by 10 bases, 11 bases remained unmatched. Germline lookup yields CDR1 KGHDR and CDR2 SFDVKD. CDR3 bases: TGTGCCACCAGTGACTCACAGGGGCCCACCCGAGCTTTCTTT. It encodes CATSDSQGPTRAFF.

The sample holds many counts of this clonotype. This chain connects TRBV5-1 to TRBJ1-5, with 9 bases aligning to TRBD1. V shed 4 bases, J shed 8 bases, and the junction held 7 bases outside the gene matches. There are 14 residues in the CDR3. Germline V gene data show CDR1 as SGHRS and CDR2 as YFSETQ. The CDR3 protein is CASSLGQGREPQHF. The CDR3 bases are TGCGCCAGCAGCCTGGGACAGGGTCGGGAGCCCCAGCATTTT.

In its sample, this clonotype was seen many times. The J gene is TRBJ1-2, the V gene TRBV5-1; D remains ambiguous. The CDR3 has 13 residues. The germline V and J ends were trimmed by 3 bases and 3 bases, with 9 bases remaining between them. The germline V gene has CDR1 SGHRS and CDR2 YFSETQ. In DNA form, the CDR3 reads TGCGCCAGCAGCTCGGACGCTGACTATGGCTACACCTTC. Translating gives CASSSDADYGYTF. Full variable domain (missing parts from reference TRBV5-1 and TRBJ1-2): KAGVTQTPRYLIKTRGQQVTLSCSPISGHRSVSWYQQTPGQGLQFLFEYFSETQRNKGNFPGRFSGRQFSNSRSEMNVSTLELGDSALYLCASSSDADYGYTFGSGTRLTVV.

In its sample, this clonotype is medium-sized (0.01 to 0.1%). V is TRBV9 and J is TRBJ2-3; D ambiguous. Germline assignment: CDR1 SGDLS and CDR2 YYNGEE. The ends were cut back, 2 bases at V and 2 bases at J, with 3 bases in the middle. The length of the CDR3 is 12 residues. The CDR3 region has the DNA TGTGCCAGCAGCGTCTCCACAGATACGCAGTATTTT. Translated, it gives CASSVSTDTQYF. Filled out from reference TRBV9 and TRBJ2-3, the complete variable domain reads DSGVTQTPKHLITATGQRVTLRCSPRSGDLSVYWYQQSLDQGLQFLIQYYNGEERAKGNILERFSAQQFPDLHSELNLSSLELGDSALYFCASSVSTDTQYFGPGTRLTVL.

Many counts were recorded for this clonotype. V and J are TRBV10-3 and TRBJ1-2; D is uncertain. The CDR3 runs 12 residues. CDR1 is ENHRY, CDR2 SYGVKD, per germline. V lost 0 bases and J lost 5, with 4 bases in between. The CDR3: CAISESGYGYTF. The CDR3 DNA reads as TGTGCCATCAGTGAGTCTGGGTATGGCTACACCTTC.

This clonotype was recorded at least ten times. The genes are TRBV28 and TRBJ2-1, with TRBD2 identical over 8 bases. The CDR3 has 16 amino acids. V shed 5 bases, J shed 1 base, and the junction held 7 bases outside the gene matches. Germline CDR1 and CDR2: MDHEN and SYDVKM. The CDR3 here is CASSPSGSPSYNEQFF. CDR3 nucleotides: TGTGCCAGCAGTCCGAGCGGGAGTCCTTCCTACAATGAGCAGTTCTTC.

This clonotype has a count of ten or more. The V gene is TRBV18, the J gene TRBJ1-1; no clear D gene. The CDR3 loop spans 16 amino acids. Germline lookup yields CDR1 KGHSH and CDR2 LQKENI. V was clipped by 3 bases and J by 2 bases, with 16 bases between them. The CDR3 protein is CASSPSLPPSNTEAFF. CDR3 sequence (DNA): TGTGCCAGCTCACCCAGCCTCCCCCCATCTAACACTGAAGCTTTCTTT.

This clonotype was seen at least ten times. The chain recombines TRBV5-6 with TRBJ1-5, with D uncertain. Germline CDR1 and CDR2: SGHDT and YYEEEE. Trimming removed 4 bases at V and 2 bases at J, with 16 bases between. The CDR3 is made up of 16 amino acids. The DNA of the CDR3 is TGTGCCAGCAGCCCCCGGTCGGGTGCCGGCAATCAGCCCCAGCATTTT. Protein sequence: CASSPRSGAGNQPQHF.

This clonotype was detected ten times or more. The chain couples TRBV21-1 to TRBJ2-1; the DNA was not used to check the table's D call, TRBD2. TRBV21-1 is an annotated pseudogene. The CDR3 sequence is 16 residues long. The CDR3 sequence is CASSMGGSGKNNEQFF. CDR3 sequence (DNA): TGTGCCAGCAGCATGGGGGGTAGCGGGAAGAACAATGAGCAGTTCTTC.

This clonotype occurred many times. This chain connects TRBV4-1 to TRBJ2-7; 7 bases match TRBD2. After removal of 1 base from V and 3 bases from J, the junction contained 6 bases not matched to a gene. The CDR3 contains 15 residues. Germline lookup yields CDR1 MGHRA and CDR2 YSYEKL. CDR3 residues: CASSQVPAGYYEQYF. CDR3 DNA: TGCGCCAGCAGCCAAGTTCCAGCGGGGTACTACGAGCAGTACTTC.

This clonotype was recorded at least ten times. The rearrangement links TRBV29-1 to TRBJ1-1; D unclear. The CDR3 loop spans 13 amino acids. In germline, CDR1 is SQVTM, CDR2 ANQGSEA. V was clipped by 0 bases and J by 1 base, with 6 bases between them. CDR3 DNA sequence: TGCAGCGTTGAAGAACGACGGAACACTGAAGCTTTCTTT. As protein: CSVEERRNTEAFF.

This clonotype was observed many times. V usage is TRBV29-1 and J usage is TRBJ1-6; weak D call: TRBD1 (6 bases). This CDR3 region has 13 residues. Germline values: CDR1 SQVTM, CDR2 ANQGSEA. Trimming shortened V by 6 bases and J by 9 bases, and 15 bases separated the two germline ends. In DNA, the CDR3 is TGCAGCGTGGTGGAGGGGGTCTCTTCACCCCTCCACTTT. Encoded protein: CSVVEGVSSPLHF.

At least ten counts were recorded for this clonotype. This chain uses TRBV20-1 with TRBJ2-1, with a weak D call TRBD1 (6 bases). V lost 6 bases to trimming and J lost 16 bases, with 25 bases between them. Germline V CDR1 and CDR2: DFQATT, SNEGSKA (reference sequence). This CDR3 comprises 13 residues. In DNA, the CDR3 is TGCAGTGCCAAGTATAGGGGGAGTGAGGTCGCCTTCTTC. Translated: CSAKYRGSEVAFF.

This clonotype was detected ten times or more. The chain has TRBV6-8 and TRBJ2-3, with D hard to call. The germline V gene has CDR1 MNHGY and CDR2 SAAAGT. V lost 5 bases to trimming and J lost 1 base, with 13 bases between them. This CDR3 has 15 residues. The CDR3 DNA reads TGTGCCAGCAGTCCAACCCGCCCCGGCACAGATACGCAGTATTTT. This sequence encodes CASSPTRPGTDTQYF.

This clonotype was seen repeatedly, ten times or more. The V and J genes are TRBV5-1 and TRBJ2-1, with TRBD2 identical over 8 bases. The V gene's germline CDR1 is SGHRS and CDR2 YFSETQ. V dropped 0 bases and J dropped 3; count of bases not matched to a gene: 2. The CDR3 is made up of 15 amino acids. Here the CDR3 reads CASSLAGGGYNEQFF. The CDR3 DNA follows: TGCGCCAGCAGCTTGGCGGGAGGGGGCTACAATGAGCAGTTCTTC.

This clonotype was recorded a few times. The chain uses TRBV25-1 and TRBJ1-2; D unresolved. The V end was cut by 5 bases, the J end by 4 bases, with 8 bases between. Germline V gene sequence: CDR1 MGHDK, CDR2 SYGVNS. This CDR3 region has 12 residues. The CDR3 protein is CASSREGYGYTF. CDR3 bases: TGTGCCAGCAGTAGGGAGGGCTATGGCTACACCTTC.

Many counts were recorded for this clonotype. The CDR3 sequence is CASSPASGESNQPQHF. CDR3 in DNA: TGTGCCAGCAGCCCGGCATCGGGGGAAAGCAATCAGCCCCAGCATTTT. This rearrangement joins TRBV7-4 to TRBJ1-5; perhaps TRBD1 as D (5 bases). Germline CDR1 reads SGHVT; CDR2 reads SQSDAQ. Trimming took 5 bases from V and 1 from J, leaving 15 bases between them. The CDR3 is 16 residues long.

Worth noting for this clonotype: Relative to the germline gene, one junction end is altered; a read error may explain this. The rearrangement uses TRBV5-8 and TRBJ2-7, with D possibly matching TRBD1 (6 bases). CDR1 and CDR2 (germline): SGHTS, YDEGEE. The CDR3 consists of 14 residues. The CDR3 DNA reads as TGCGCCAGCAGCTCGGGACAACCCCTCTACGAGCAGTACTTC. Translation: CASSSGQPLYEQYF.

The CDR3 DNA follows: TGCAGCGTGCGGGGGGTTAGCACAGATACGCAGTATTTT. Translated, it gives CSVRGVSTDTQYF. This sequence joins TRBV29-1 and TRBJ2-3, with 8 bases aligning to TRBD2. V was clipped by 6 bases and J by 0 bases; unmatched bases: 2. CDR3 length: 13 amino acids. Germline V gene data show CDR1 as SQVTM and CDR2 as ANQGSEA.

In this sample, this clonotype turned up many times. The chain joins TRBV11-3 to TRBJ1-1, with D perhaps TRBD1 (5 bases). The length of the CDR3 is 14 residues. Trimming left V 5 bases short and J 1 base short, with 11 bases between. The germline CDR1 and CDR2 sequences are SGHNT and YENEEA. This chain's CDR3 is CASSRDGPNTEAFF. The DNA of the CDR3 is TGTGCCAGCAGCCGGGACGGGCCGAACACTGAAGCTTTCTTT.

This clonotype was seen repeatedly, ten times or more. The CDR3 region has the DNA TGCAGTGCTGCTGAAGACAGTTTCAATCAGCCCCAGCATTTT. Protein product: CSAAEDSFNQPQHF. The V and J genes are TRBV20-1 and TRBJ1-5, with D possibly TRBD1 on 5 matching bases. The CDR3 is 14 amino acids. From germline, CDR1 is DFQATT and CDR2 SNEGSKA (reference sequence). Between the trimmed V and J ends, which lost 5 bases and 3 bases, there was a span of 14 bases.

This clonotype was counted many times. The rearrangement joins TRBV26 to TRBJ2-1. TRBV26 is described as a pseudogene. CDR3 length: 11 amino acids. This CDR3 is CASSSGKKEFF. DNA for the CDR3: TGTGCCAGCAGTTCAGGAAAAAAGGAGTTCTTC.

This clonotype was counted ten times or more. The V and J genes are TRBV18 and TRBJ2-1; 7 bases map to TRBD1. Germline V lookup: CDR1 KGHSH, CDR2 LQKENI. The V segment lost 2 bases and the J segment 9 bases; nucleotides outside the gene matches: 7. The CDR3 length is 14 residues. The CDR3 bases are TGTGCCAGCTCACCATACCAGGGGGAAGGTGAGCAGTTCTTC. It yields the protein CASSPYQGEGEQFF.

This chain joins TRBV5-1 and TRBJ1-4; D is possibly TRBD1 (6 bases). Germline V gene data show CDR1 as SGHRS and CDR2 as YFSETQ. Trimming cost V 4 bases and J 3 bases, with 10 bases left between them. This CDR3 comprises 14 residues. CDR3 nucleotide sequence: TGCGCCAGCAGCGTTCAGGGGCCTAATGAAAAACTGTTTTTT. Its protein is CASSVQGPNEKLFF.

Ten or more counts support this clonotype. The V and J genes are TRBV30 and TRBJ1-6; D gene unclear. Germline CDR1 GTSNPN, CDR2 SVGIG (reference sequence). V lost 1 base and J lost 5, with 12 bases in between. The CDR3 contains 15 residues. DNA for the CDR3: TGTGCCTGGAGTGCCGAAGGGTACCATAATTCACCCCTCCACTTT. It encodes CAWSAEGYHNSPLHF.

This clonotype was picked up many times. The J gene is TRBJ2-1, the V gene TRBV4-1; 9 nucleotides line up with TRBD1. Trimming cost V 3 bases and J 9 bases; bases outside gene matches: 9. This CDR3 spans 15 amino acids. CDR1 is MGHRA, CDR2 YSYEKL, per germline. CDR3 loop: CASSQRDREVIEQFF. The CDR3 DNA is TGCGCCAGCAGCCAGCGGGACAGGGAGGTCATTGAGCAGTTCTTC.

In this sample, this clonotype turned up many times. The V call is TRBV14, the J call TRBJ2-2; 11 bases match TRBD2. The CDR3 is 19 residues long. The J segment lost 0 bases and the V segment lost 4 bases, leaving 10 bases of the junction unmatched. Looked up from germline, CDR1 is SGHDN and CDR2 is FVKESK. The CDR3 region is CASSLQGRTSGSNTGELFF. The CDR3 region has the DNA TGTGCCAGCAGCCTCCAAGGGCGGACTAGCGGGTCGAACACCGGGGAGCTGTTTTTT.